Below, 14 T cell receptor beta chains from the same sample are listed, as sequenced in a study of low-dose radiotherapy and immunotherapy resistance in tumors (dated by TCRdb to 2021 to 2024). The intended sense of this specimen's time point label: after trial treatment. The treatment or condition label, read with the paper, signifies: LDRT plus nivolumab, ipilimumab, low-dose cyclophosphamide and aspirin (RACIN trial). TCRdb records Illumina HiSeq 2500 as the sequencer. First-strand cDNA was synthesized with Superscript III and a set of TRAV- and TRBV-specific primers, covering both TCRalpha and TCRbeta chains. An approximately 19-cycle PCR with Phusion amplified the TCRs, pairing a constant-region primer with the adapter that was attached to the V primers. TCRdb took the public reads, trimmed them with fastp at Q25, ran MiXCR for clone calling and kept in-frame beta chains. Rows matching on CDR3 protein sequence are summarized as one entry with the most common DNA and genes. The sample contains around 33,000 distinct CDR3 sequences, approximately 49% of them found a single time. The ten largest account for approximately 5.4% of the sample.

The sequencing used PBMCs, collected after low-dose radiotherapy plus immunotherapy. These receptor sequences come from a male donor with gallbladder cancer.

About this clonotype itself: The junction departs from the called germline gene at one end, perhaps through a read error. J is TRBJ2-3 and V is TRBV12-3 or TRBV12-4; TRBD2 matches 10 bases. CDR3 length equals 15 residues. CDR3 sequence reads: CASSLAGVSTDTQYF. The CDR3 bases are TGTGCCAGCAGTCTAGCGGGAGTTTCAACAGATACGCAGTATTTT.

With regard to this clonotype: Only one base separates this from a far larger clonotype, so it likely reflects a read error. V gene TRBV5-3 combines with J gene TRBJ2-2; 10 bases are shared with TRBD2. TRBV5-3 is given ORF status, its function remaining uncertain. This CDR3 is built from 16 residues. The CDR3 nucleotides are TGCGCCAGAAGCCCTTCTAGCGGGAGAAACACCGGGGAGCTGTTTTTT. The encoded protein is CARSPSSGRNTGELFF.

V gene TRBV30 combines with J gene TRBJ2-6; the match to TRBD1 covers 7 bases. This CDR3 has 15 amino acids. V gave up 4 bases and J gave up 3 bases; unmatched junction bases: 6. Germline CDR1 and CDR2: GTSNPN and SVGIG (reference sequence). The CDR3 here is CAWTKGADGANVLTF. CDR3 bases: TGTGCCTGGACGAAGGGGGCGGATGGGGCCAACGTCCTGACTTTC. Supplemented by reference TRBV30 and TRBJ2-6, the full variable domain reads SQTIHQWPATLVQPVGSPLSLECTVEGTSNPNLYWYRQAAGRGLQLLFYSVGIGQISSEVPQNLSASRPQDRQFILSSKKLLLSDSGFYLCAWTKGADGANVLTFGAGSRLTVL.

The J gene is TRBJ2-1, the V gene TRBV7-2; D remains ambiguous. V was clipped by 1 base and J by 6 bases, with 10 bases between them. CDR1 and CDR2 (germline): SGHTA, FQGNSA. The CDR3 is 14 amino acids. In nucleotides, the CDR3 is TGTGCCAGCAGCTTAGGTAGCTTTCGCAATGAGCAGTTCTTC. Its translation is CASSLGSFRNEQFF.

The J gene is TRBJ2-7, the V gene TRBV12-3 or TRBV12-4, with D maybe TRBD2 (5 bases). The CDR3 contains 14 residues. V was trimmed by 5 bases and J by 5 bases, leaving 16 bases between them. In nucleotides, the CDR3 is TGTGCCAGCAGTACGGGGTTTGGGGTGAACGAGCAGTACTTC. It yields the protein CASSTGFGVNEQYF.

A remark on this clonotype: This probably arose from a read error, given a far larger clone one base away. The chain uses TRBV11-2 and TRBJ2-1; tentatively, D is TRBD1 (7 bases). Trimming removed 4 bases at V and 10 bases at J, with 23 bases between. Germline V gene data show CDR1 as SGHAT and CDR2 as FQNNGV. The CDR3 sequence is 16 residues long. CDR3 sequence: CASSWGRGATGYEQFF. The CDR3 DNA sequence: TGTGCCAGCAGCTGGGGCAGGGGGGCGACAGGCTACGAGCAGTTCTTC.

This chain links TRBV6-2 or TRBV6-3 with TRBJ2-2, with TRBD1 matching 7 bases. Germline V gene data show CDR1 as MNHEY and CDR2 as SVGEGT. The V gene end was trimmed by 7 bases and the J gene end by 0 bases; junction bases not matched to a gene: 5. The CDR3 covers 15 residues. The DNA of the CDR3 is TGTGCCAGCATCCACAGGGGCGCGAACACCGGGGAGCTGTTTTTT. This codes for CASIHRGANTGELFF.

The chain combines TRBV10-3 with TRBJ2-2, with D perhaps matching TRBD1 (6 bases). Germline V gives CDR1 ENHRY, CDR2 SYGVKD. V lost 10 bases and J lost 1, with 13 bases in between. This CDR3 has 14 amino acids. The CDR3 nucleotides read TGTGCCACCCAGGACAGACAGAACACCGGGGAGCTGTTTTTT. Residues: CATQDRQNTGELFF.

The chain has TRBV7-6 and TRBJ2-3; D is perhaps TRBD2 (7 bases). In germline, CDR1 is SGHVS, CDR2 FNYEAQ. V lost 4 bases to trimming and J lost 6 bases, with 17 bases between them. The CDR3 totals 15 residues. The CDR3 is CASSSGGHTGDTQYF. The CDR3 region has the DNA TGTGCCAGCAGCTCGGGGGGCCACACGGGCGATACGCAGTATTTT.

This chain joins TRBV7-4 and TRBJ1-5; D ambiguous. V gave up 1 base and J gave up 8 bases, with 9 bases separating them. The CDR3 has 13 amino acids. Germline V gene data show CDR1 as SGHVT and CDR2 as SQSDAQ. DNA for the CDR3: TGTGCCAGCAGCTTAGAGGGTTTCGAGCCCCAGCATTTT. This gives the protein CASSLEGFEPQHF.

The chain couples TRBV5-4 to TRBJ1-1; D is perhaps TRBD1 (6 bases). Trimming shortened V by 4 bases and J by 1 base, and 8 bases separated the two germline ends. CDR1 SGHNT and CDR2 YYREEE come from the germline V gene (reference sequence). The CDR3 contains 13 residues. The DNA of the CDR3 is TGTGCCAGCAGCGTGGACAGGAACACTGAAGCTTTCTTT. It yields the protein CASSVDRNTEAFF.

This clonotype has just one count. This rearrangement joins TRBV5-6 to TRBJ1-2, with a tentative D call TRBD1 (6 bases). V was clipped by 5 bases and J by 7 bases, with 18 bases between them. This CDR3 is built from 14 residues. The germline gives CDR1 SGHDT, CDR2 YYEEEE. The CDR3 nucleotides are TGTGCCAGCAGACAGAGGGGGGAATACGGTGGCTACACCTTC. As protein: CASRQRGEYGGYTF.

This sequence joins TRBV5-1 and TRBJ1-2; maybe TRBD1 (6 bases). Trimming removed 5 bases at V and 4 bases at J, with 9 bases between. Germline CDR1 is SGHRS and CDR2 is YFSETQ. The CDR3 runs to 12 residues. The CDR3 nucleotides are TGCGCCAGCAGGCCGGACAGCTATGGCTACACCTTC. This encodes CASRPDSYGYTF.

A note on this clonotype: A read error is the likely source, as a far larger clone sits one nucleotide away. The chain has TRBV2 and TRBJ2-7; the D gene is possibly TRBD2 (5 bases). Germline CDR1 is SNHLY and CDR2 is FYNNEI. The CDR3 covers 13 residues. Trimming cost V 3 bases and J 7 bases, with 13 bases left between them. The CDR3 region has the DNA TGTGCCAGCAGTGAGGCGGGTACAAGTGAGCAGTACTTC. Protein: CASSEAGTSEQYF.